Below are 20 T cell receptor beta chains sequenced from a single sample in a study of shared clonotypes between healthy human individuals. TCRdb's table, derived via immunoSEQ multiplex PCR, lists solely in-frame clones and lacks some. The table has 300,000 to 400,000 clones, more than 60% seen once. The sequencing input was memory CD4+ T cells sorted from blood. Subset specified: CD45RA-negative fraction. These receptors were obtained from a man aged 25-45 years in good health.

The V call is TRBV11-3, the J call TRBJ2-7; D perhaps matches TRBD1 (6 bases). Between the trimmed V and J ends, which lost 1 base and 4 bases, there was a span of 14 bases. CDR3 size: 15 residues. Germline V gene data show CDR1 as SGHNT and CDR2 as YENEEA. CDR3 in amino acids: CASSLVAGDMYEQYF. The CDR3 coding sequence is TGTGCCAGCAGCTTAGTGGCAGGGGATATGTACGAGCAGTACTTC. Full variable domain (remainder filled in from reference TRBV11-3 and TRBJ2-7): EAGVVQSPRYKIIEKKQPVAFWCNPISGHNTLYWYLQNLGQGPELLIRYENEEAVDDSQLPKDRFSAERLKGVDSTLKIQPAELGDSAVYLCASSLVAGDMYEQYFGPGTRLTVT.

The chain has TRBV5-4 and TRBJ2-5; 8 nucleotides match TRBD2. Trimming took 0 bases from V and 1 from J; bases not matched to a gene: 5. In germline, CDR1 is SGHNT, CDR2 YYREEE (reference sequence). CDR3 size: 16 residues. CDR3 sequence reads: CASSLGRGRPQETQYF. Here the CDR3 DNA reads TGTGCCAGCAGCTTGGGGCGCGGGAGGCCCCAAGAGACCCAGTACTTC.

The chain has TRBV13 and TRBJ2-5; D uncertain. The germline gives CDR1 PRHDT, CDR2 FYEKMQ (reference sequence). This CDR3 has 12 residues. With 5 bases removed from V and 5 bases from J, the gap between germline ends came to 9 bases. Here the CDR3 DNA reads TGTGCCAGCAGCCTATACCTCGAGACCCAGTACTTC. It specifies CASSLYLETQYF.

The chain is built from TRBV18 and TRBJ2-3, with D unresolved. Germline values: CDR1 KGHSH, CDR2 LQKENI. There are 16 residues in the CDR3. Trimming left V 2 bases short and J 0 bases short, with 12 bases between. Here the CDR3 reads CASSPLAITSTDTQYF. The CDR3 DNA sequence: TGTGCCAGCTCACCATTAGCCATTACTAGCACAGATACGCAGTATTTT.

The V gene is TRBV7-3, the J gene TRBJ2-2, with 7 positions matching TRBD2. The trim removed 5 bases at V and 5 bases at J, leaving 2 bases unmatched. The CDR3 runs to 13 residues. Germline loops: CDR1 SGHTA, CDR2 FQGTGA. CDR3 sequence (DNA): TGTGCCAGCAGCCGGACTAGAACCGGGGAGCTGTTTTTT. Translating it yields CASSRTRTGELFF.

The V gene is TRBV7-3, the J gene TRBJ2-4, with 7 bases matching TRBD2. V gave up 5 bases and J gave up 9 bases; unmatched junction bases: 7. The CDR3 loop spans 13 amino acids. Germline CDR1 and CDR2: SGHTA and FQGTGA. CDR3 protein: CASSRETGGIQYF. The CDR3 DNA sequence: TGTGCCAGCAGCAGAGAGACGGGGGGCATTCAGTACTTC.

The chain is built from TRBV6-1 and TRBJ2-7; TRBD2 matches at 7 bases. There are 15 residues in the CDR3. V lost 1 base and J lost 6; bases outside the gene matches: 9. Germline-derived CDR1 and CDR2 are MNHNS and SASEGT. CDR3 coding DNA: TGTGCCAGCAGTGAAGACCTGGGAGGGGTGGGCGAGCAGTACTTC. It yields the protein CASSEDLGGVGEQYF.

This chain links TRBV7-2 with TRBJ1-6; D not certain. V was pared by 4 bases and J by 6 bases, with 13 bases between. Germline V gene sequence: CDR1 SGHTA, CDR2 FQGNSA. The CDR3 is 15 amino acids. CDR3 nucleotide sequence: TGTGCCAGCAGCTCCGCCCGTTTTGGTAATTCACCCCTCCACTTT. This codes for CASSSARFGNSPLHF.

This clone turned up a few times. This CDR3 reads CASSLGGRGTDTQYF. The CDR3 DNA is TGTGCCAGCAGCTTGGGCGGGAGGGGGACAGATACGCAGTATTTT. The chain uses TRBV5-4 and TRBJ2-3; 9 bases agree with TRBD2. Germline V lookup: CDR1 SGHNT, CDR2 YYREEE (reference sequence). The trim removed 0 bases at V and 3 bases at J, leaving 2 bases unmatched. The CDR3 runs 15 residues.

This clone was observed many times. The chain uses TRBV7-2 and TRBJ2-1; TRBD2 agrees at 8 bases. The V segment lost 6 bases and the J segment 9 bases; nucleotides outside the gene matches: 13. Germline V gene sequence: CDR1 SGHTA, CDR2 FQGNSA. The CDR3 sequence is 15 residues long. The CDR3 protein is CASSPAGVAGSEQFF. The CDR3 DNA reads as TGTGCCAGCAGTCCCGCCGGGGTAGCGGGATCTGAGCAGTTCTTC.

The rearrangement uses TRBV30 and TRBJ1-1; 9 bases match TRBD1. V lost 5 bases to trimming and J lost 0 bases; unmatched junction nucleotides: 4. Germline CDR1 and CDR2: GTSNPN and SVGIG (reference sequence). There are 14 residues in the CDR3. Here the CDR3 DNA reads TGTGCCTGGGGGACAGGGAAAATGAACACTGAAGCTTTCTTT. The encoded protein is CAWGTGKMNTEAFF.

This CDR3 is CASSHRGHRHGELFF. The CDR3 DNA sequence: TGTGCCAGCAGTCACAGGGGGCATCGGCACGGGGAGCTGTTTTTT. The V gene is TRBV6-5, the J gene TRBJ2-2; 9 nucleotides align to TRBD1. The length of the CDR3 is 15 residues. Unmatched junction bases numbered 8, after V lost 5 bases and J lost 7 bases. The V gene's germline CDR1 is MNHEY and CDR2 SVGAGI.

The chain carries TRBV30 and TRBJ1-5, with 8 bases matching TRBD1. In germline, CDR1 is GTSNPN, CDR2 SVGIG (reference sequence). The CDR3 consists of 13 residues. The J segment lost 7 bases and the V segment lost 5 bases, leaving 7 bases of the junction unmatched. CDR3 in amino acids: CAWGQGFGQPQHF. The CDR3 DNA sequence: TGTGCCTGGGGACAGGGATTTGGACAGCCCCAGCATTTT.

Notes on this clone: The junction does not match germline at one end; this may be a read error. The rearrangement joins TRBV29-1 to TRBJ2-1, with D perhaps matching TRBD1 (6 bases). From germline, CDR1 is SQVTM and CDR2 ANQGSEA. The CDR3 contains 14 residues. The CDR3 bases are TGCAGCGTCGAAGTCAGGGGCGGAAGGGGTGAGCAGTTCTTC. Translated: CSVEVRGGRGEQFF.

V is TRBV28 and J is TRBJ2-1; D unclear. V was clipped by 6 bases and J by 4 bases, with 16 bases between them. This CDR3 region has 15 residues. Germline assignment: CDR1 MDHEN and CDR2 SYDVKM. The DNA for the CDR3 is TGTGCCAGCAGACCCGGTGGGGATTCGTACAATGAGCAGTTCTTC. It encodes CASRPGGDSYNEQFF.

The V gene is TRBV28, the J gene TRBJ1-2, with D possibly matching TRBD1 (6 bases). Germline assignment: CDR1 MDHEN and CDR2 SYDVKM. V lost 6 bases and J lost 2, with 10 bases in between. The CDR3 runs 13 residues. CDR3 sequence: CASSHRVNYGYTF. The CDR3 DNA follows: TGTGCCAGCAGCCACAGGGTAAACTATGGCTACACCTTC.

The chain has TRBV10-3 and TRBJ2-7; 7 bases match TRBD1. The CDR3 is 16 residues long. The germline CDR1 and CDR2 sequences are ENHRY and SYGVKD. J was trimmed by 7 bases and V by 0 bases; bases with no gene match: 12. The CDR3 DNA follows: TGTGCCATCAGTGAGTCGACAGGGACACGTCCGGGGGAGCAGTACTTC. This encodes CAISESTGTRPGEQYF.

The chain uses TRBV7-8 and TRBJ2-3, with D unclear. This CDR3 spans 15 amino acids. V was shortened by 3 bases and J by 2 bases, with 12 bases between the two germline ends. In germline, CDR1 is SGHVS, CDR2 FQNEAQ. CDR3 residues: CASSLFLGFTDTQYF. The CDR3 DNA reads TGTGCCAGCAGCTTGTTTCTGGGGTTCACAGATACGCAGTATTTT.

The chain couples TRBV15 to TRBJ2-1; no firm D call. Trimming removed 0 bases from V and 1 base from J, with 7 bases in between. This CDR3 is 15 amino acids long. Germline CDR1 reads LNHNV; CDR2 reads YYDKDF (reference sequence). The CDR3 loop reads CATSRDKRSYNEQFF. The CDR3 bases are TGTGCCACCAGCAGAGATAAAAGGTCCTACAATGAGCAGTTCTTC.

This sequence joins TRBV6-1 and TRBJ1-2; weak D call: TRBD1 (5 bases). In germline, CDR1 is MNHNS, CDR2 SASEGT. Trimming took off 1 base at V and 8 bases at J, with 20 bases between the two ends. The CDR3 runs to 16 residues. CDR3 protein: CASSEGNSRAPSGYTF. Here the CDR3 DNA reads TGTGCCAGCAGTGAAGGTAACTCCAGGGCCCCCTCCGGCTACACCTTC.